These 28 T cell receptor beta chains share one sample of origin, sequenced in a study of Ad26.COV2.S vaccination and SARS-CoV-2 variants. Treatment in this sample: some 20 received Ad26.COV2.S at low or high dose, single or two shots; 5 received placebo; per-sample allocation not given. Specimen acquisition occurred on day 63 following the initial vaccine or placebo injection. The data were produced by immunoSEQ multiplex PCR, yet TCRdb's version contains in-frame clones alone and is incomplete. The table has about 460,000 clones, roughly nine tenths seen once. The material was peripheral blood, obtained in a trial of Ad26.COV2.S vaccine versus placebo. These receptors were obtained from a person between 18 and 65 years old who received the Ad26.COV2.S COVID-19 vaccine or a placebo.

Concerning this clone: The junction departs from germline at one end; a sequencing error may be responsible. This chain uses TRBV6-6 with TRBJ1-2; D is unresolved. Germline assignment: CDR1 MNHNY and CDR2 SVGAGI (reference sequence). The CDR3 length is 15 residues. CDR3 loop: CASSYSWQDGYGYTF. CDR3 sequence (DNA): TGTGCCAGCAGCTACTCTTGGCAGGACGGGTATGGCTACACCTTC.

The chain uses TRBV28 and TRBJ1-2; a weak D match, TRBD1 (6 bases). Germline-derived CDR1 and CDR2 are MDHEN and SYDVKM. Trimming removed 5 bases from V and 3 bases from J, with 13 bases in between. The length of the CDR3 is 14 residues. CDR3 amino acids: CASSAGRQDYGYTF. CDR3 coding DNA: TGTGCCAGCAGTGCCGGGAGACAGGACTATGGCTACACCTTC.

V and J are TRBV10-2 and TRBJ2-1; 9 bases fit TRBD1. The germline CDR1 and CDR2 sequences are WSHSY and SAAADI. The CDR3 is made up of 15 amino acids. Unmatched junction bases numbered 9, after V lost 5 bases and J lost 7 bases. The CDR3 DNA sequence: TGCGCCAGCAGTTCCAATTTACAGGGGGCAAATGAGCAGTTCTTC. Protein product: CASSSNLQGANEQFF.

The V call is TRBV6-2 or TRBV6-3, the J call TRBJ1-6, with 9 bases identical to TRBD1. The CDR3 runs to 15 residues. V shed 5 bases and J 7 bases; nucleotides not matched to a gene: 6. Germline CDR1 reads MNHEY; CDR2 reads SVGEGT. The CDR3 here is CASSDQTGGNSPLHF. CDR3 bases: TGTGCCAGCAGTGACCAGACAGGGGGGAATTCACCCCTCCACTTT.

This clone occurred a few times. The chain is built from TRBV7-2 and TRBJ1-4; TRBD1 aligns across 10 bases. The V and J ends lost 5 bases and 10 bases, in that order; junction bases with no gene match: 10. CDR1 is SGHTA and CDR2 is FQGNSA in the germline V gene. The CDR3 sequence is 15 residues long. The CDR3 sequence: CASSAFVGTGVKLFF. CDR3 DNA: TGTGCCAGCAGCGCCTTTGTCGGGACAGGGGTAAAACTGTTTTTT.

The CDR3 DNA follows: TGTGCCAGCAGAGTGACGTGGACTAGCGGACAATACGAGCAGTTCTTC. As protein: CASRVTWTSGQYEQFF. V is TRBV28 and J is TRBJ2-1, with 10 bases that match TRBD2. Trimming at V came to 6 bases and at J to 10 bases, leaving 15 bases not matched to a gene. CDR1 and CDR2 from the germline V gene are MDHEN and SYDVKM. The CDR3 runs 16 residues.

This chain joins TRBV4-3 and TRBJ2-2; TRBD1 matches 8 bases. The germline V gene has CDR1 LGHNA and CDR2 YSLEER. Losses at the gene ends were 1 base for V and 5 bases for J; bases not matched to a gene: 9. CDR3 length: 17 residues. Here the CDR3 reads CASSQGRQGARTGELFF. The CDR3, as DNA: TGCGCCAGCAGCCAAGGTCGGCAGGGGGCACGAACCGGGGAGCTGTTTTTT.

The chain employs TRBV7-8 and TRBJ2-7, with no clear D. Trimming took off 5 bases at V and 2 bases at J, with 19 bases between the two ends. Germline V gene lookup returns CDR1 SGHVS and CDR2 FQNEAQ. The CDR3 spans 16 residues. The CDR3 protein is CASSPLRGVVTYEQYF. DNA for the CDR3: TGTGCCAGCAGCCCCTTACGTGGGGTTGTGACCTACGAGCAGTACTTC.

The gene calls are TRBV11-2 and TRBJ1-2; D gene ambiguous. This CDR3 contains 12 residues. Per the germline V gene, CDR1 is SGHAT and CDR2 is FQNNGV. The germline V and J ends were trimmed by 2 bases and 8 bases, with 9 bases remaining between them. The chain's CDR3 is CASSLSVGGYTF. CDR3 DNA: TGTGCCAGCAGCTTATCGGTGGGGGGCTACACCTTC.

This chain joins TRBV28 and TRBJ1-2, with TRBD1 matching 7 bases. Germline values: CDR1 MDHEN, CDR2 SYDVKM. J was trimmed by 2 bases and V by 5 bases; bases with no gene match: 5. The CDR3 is 14 amino acids. The CDR3 loop reads CASSPDRVNYGYTF. CDR3 bases: TGTGCCAGCAGTCCTGACAGGGTGAACTATGGCTACACCTTC.

This chain joins TRBV27 and TRBJ2-1; either TRBD1 or TRBD2 may fit D (6 bases each). The ends were cut back, 2 bases at V and 6 bases at J, with 11 bases in the middle. In germline, CDR1 is MNHEY, CDR2 SMNVEV (reference sequence). This CDR3 is 14 amino acids long. The CDR3 loop reads CASSLRGAFNEQFF. Here the CDR3 DNA reads TGTGCCAGCAGTTTAAGGGGGGCCTTCAATGAGCAGTTCTTC.

The rearrangement uses TRBV9 and TRBJ1-2; the D gene is possibly TRBD1 (5 bases). The CDR3 is made up of 14 amino acids. CDR1 and CDR2 from the germline V gene are SGDLS and YYNGEE. V was pared by 4 bases and J by 4 bases, with 14 bases between. The CDR3 coding sequence is TGTGCCAGCAGCTCGTCCGCCGGGGGCTATGGCTACACCTTC. Protein sequence: CASSSSAGGYGYTF.

The CDR3 protein is CASSQDEAGGRGYTF. The CDR3, as DNA: TGCGCCAGCAGCCAAGATGAGGCAGGAGGTAGGGGCTACACCTTC. The chain couples TRBV4-1 to TRBJ1-2; no definite D call. CDR1 is MGHRA, CDR2 YSYEKL, per germline. Trimming left V 0 bases short and J 8 bases short, with 16 bases between. The CDR3 contains 15 residues.

The genes are TRBV6-2 or TRBV6-3 and TRBJ2-7, with 8 bases aligning to TRBD1. The CDR3 covers 14 residues. Per germline, CDR1 MNHEY and CDR2 SVGEGT. V was pared by 2 bases and J by 1 base, with 1 base of the junction left unmatched. The CDR3 is CASSYGQGSYEQYF. As DNA, the CDR3 is TGTGCCAGCAGTTACGGACAGGGATCCTACGAGCAGTACTTC.

This sequence joins TRBV29-1 and TRBJ2-3; D not resolved. Per the germline V gene, CDR1 is SQVTM and CDR2 is ANQGSEA. This CDR3 has 12 residues. Trimming pared 4 bases from V and 4 bases from J, leaving 9 bases between. CDR3 DNA sequence: TGCAGCGTTGTATCCCTGGCAGATACGCAGTATTTT. It translates to CSVVSLADTQYF.

This sequence joins TRBV15 and TRBJ2-3; TRBD1 matches at 8 bases. The junction had 3 bases not matched to a gene; V was cut back by 5 bases and J by 2 bases. The length of the CDR3 is 14 residues. The germline V gene has CDR1 LNHNV and CDR2 YYDKDF (reference sequence). The CDR3 DNA reads TGTGCCACCAGCCAGGGACAGGACACAGATACGCAGTATTTT. Encoded protein: CATSQGQDTDTQYF.

V is TRBV2 and J is TRBJ1-5; unclear D gene. Trimming took off 0 bases at V and 0 bases at J, with 12 bases between the two ends. CDR1 is SNHLY and CDR2 is FYNNEI in the germline V gene. The CDR3 is 17 residues long. CDR3 protein: CASSEALGPNSNQPQHF. The CDR3 DNA sequence: TGTGCCAGCAGTGAAGCGCTTGGACCGAATAGCAATCAGCCCCAGCATTTT.

Note on this clone: The same CDR3 is also encoded by other DNA sequences in this sample. V is TRBV5-1 and J is TRBJ1-1; D is undetermined. V was pared by 4 bases and J by 5 bases, with 12 bases between. The CDR3 contains 13 residues. Germline V gene data show CDR1 as SGHRS and CDR2 as YFSETQ. As DNA, the CDR3 is TGCGCCAGCAGCCTAGAGGGAGTGACTGAAGCTTTCTTT. Protein: CASSLEGVTEAFF.

This clone was recorded a few times. This chain uses TRBV6-1 with TRBJ2-7; D gene uncertain. Looked up from germline, CDR1 is MNHNS and CDR2 is SASEGT. This CDR3 spans 14 amino acids. V was clipped by 4 bases and J by 3 bases, with 13 bases between them. CDR3 sequence: CASSGAGAFYEQYF. The DNA for the CDR3 is TGTGCCAGCAGTGGAGCAGGTGCCTTCTACGAGCAGTACTTC.

The chain joins TRBV6-5 to TRBJ1-1, with D perhaps matching TRBD1 (6 bases). The germline CDR1 and CDR2 sequences are MNHEY and SVGAGI. The CDR3 has 15 amino acids. The V end was cut by 5 bases, the J end by 8 bases, with 21 bases between. The DNA for the CDR3 is TGTGCCAGCAGTCTACAGGGTGGAAGACGGGTGGAAGCTTTCTTT. The encoded protein is CASSLQGGRRVEAFF.

This chain's CDR3 is CASRPTGSYEQYF. The CDR3 DNA follows: TGTGCCAGCAGGCCGACAGGTTCCTACGAGCAGTACTTC. The chain combines TRBV6-5 with TRBJ2-7; a weak D match, TRBD1 (6 bases). The CDR3 runs 13 residues. Germline values: CDR1 MNHEY, CDR2 SVGAGI. V shed 6 bases and J shed 1 base, with 10 bases lying between them.

The chain carries TRBV19 and TRBJ2-2; 8 bases agree with TRBD2. Per germline, CDR1 LNHDA and CDR2 SQIVND (reference sequence). This CDR3 comprises 16 residues. The junction had 5 bases not matched to a gene; V was cut back by 5 bases and J by 0 bases. The CDR3 sequence is CASSPGLATNTGELFF. DNA for the CDR3: TGTGCCAGTAGTCCCGGACTAGCTACGAACACCGGGGAGCTGTTTTTT.

The chain recombines TRBV5-4 with TRBJ2-1; D is unclear. V gave up 4 bases and J gave up 2 bases, with 16 bases separating them. Germline values: CDR1 SGHNT, CDR2 YYREEE (reference sequence). The CDR3 has 16 amino acids. CDR3 region: CASSPRTRSAYNEQFF. DNA of the CDR3: TGTGCCAGCAGCCCCCGAACTCGGTCAGCCTACAATGAGCAGTTCTTC. The full variable domain, completed using reference TRBV5-4 and TRBJ2-1, is ETGVTQSPTHLIKTRGQQVTLRCSSQSGHNTVSWYQQALGQGPQFIFQYYREEENGRGNFPPRFSGLQFPNYSSELNVNALELDDSALYLCASSPRTRSAYNEQFFGPGTRLTVL.

The gene calls are TRBV27 and TRBJ1-2; D possibly corresponds to TRBD1 (5 bases). Germline-derived CDR1 and CDR2 are MNHEY and SMNVEV (reference sequence). Between the trimmed V and J ends, which lost 5 bases and 7 bases, there was a span of 23 bases. This CDR3 is 16 amino acids long. CDR3 residues: CASSPNSGLQAGGYTF. CDR3 DNA: TGTGCCAGCAGTCCAAATTCGGGACTCCAAGCGGGTGGCTACACCTTC.

The chain uses TRBV3-1 (or the pseudogene TRBV3-2) and TRBJ1-1; TRBD1 might be the D (6 bases). Trimming pared 0 bases from V and 1 base from J, leaving 12 bases between. From germline, CDR1 is LGHDT and CDR2 YNNKEL (reference sequence). The CDR3 runs 16 residues. The CDR3 nucleotides read TGTGCCAGCAGCCAAGAAAGGACAGTCAAGAACACTGAAGCTTTCTTT. This gives the protein CASSQERTVKNTEAFF.

This chain joins TRBV3-1 (or the pseudogene TRBV3-2) and TRBJ1-1, with D possibly matching TRBD1 (5 bases). From germline, CDR1 is LGHDT and CDR2 YNNKEL (reference sequence). The CDR3 loop spans 15 amino acids. Trimming removed 0 bases from V and 4 bases from J, with 12 bases in between. CDR3 DNA: TGTGCCAGCAGCCAAGAACAAGGGAGGGGCACTGAAGCTTTCTTT. Its translation is CASSQEQGRGTEAFF.

The chain carries TRBV10-1 and TRBJ1-1; no reliable D call. From germline, CDR1 is WNHNN and CDR2 SYGVQD (reference sequence). CDR3 length: 12 residues. The ends were cut back, 2 bases at V and 4 bases at J, with 5 bases in the middle. CDR3 in amino acids: CASSEGLTEAFF. Here the CDR3 DNA reads TGCGCCAGCAGTGAGGGACTCACTGAAGCTTTCTTT.

This clone was counted a single time. The rearrangement joins TRBV29-1 to TRBJ1-2; D remains ambiguous. The CDR3 spans 12 residues. Per the germline V gene, CDR1 is SQVTM and CDR2 is ANQGSEA. Trimming stripped 7 bases from V and 3 bases from J, with 12 bases between. The chain's CDR3 is CSATPGYYGYTF. In DNA form, the CDR3 reads TGCAGCGCAACCCCCGGGTACTATGGCTACACCTTC.